The 17 T cell receptor beta chains presented below share a single source sample, sequenced in a study of blood T cell repertoires in COVID-19. The assay was immunoSEQ multiplex PCR, and TCRdb's table has in-frame clones only and misses some. Here the sample spans 150,000 or so clones, about 83% being singletons. Sequencing was done on a sample of peripheral blood. The receptors were sampled from a woman in her sixties or seventies with COVID-19, enrolled during active disease.

The gene calls are TRBV2 and TRBJ1-4, with TRBD1 identical over 7 bases. The CDR3 is 14 residues long. CDR1 is SNHLY and CDR2 is FYNNEI in the germline V gene. Losses at the gene ends were 6 bases for V and 8 bases for J; bases not matched to a gene: 9. The CDR3 spells CASSTAGGREKLFF. The CDR3 DNA reads as TGTGCCAGCAGCACCGCAGGGGGAAGAGAAAAACTGTTTTTT. The variable domain in full, completed from reference TRBV2 and TRBJ1-4, reads EPEVTQTPSHQVTQMGQEVILRCVPISNHLYFYWYRQILGQKVEFLVSFYNNEISEKSEIFDDQFSVERPDGSNFTLKIRSTKLEDSAMYFCASSTAGGREKLFFGSGTQLSVL.

The chain uses TRBV21-1 and TRBJ1-6. TRBV21-1 is termed a pseudogene. The CDR3 runs 15 residues. CDR3 coding DNA: TGTGCCAGCAGCGCACCTACGGGGGAGGCCTCACCCCTCCACTTT. It encodes CASSAPTGEASPLHF.

This clone was recorded only once. V is TRBV10-3 and J is TRBJ1-2; D is undetermined. CDR3 length: 13 residues. Trimming removed 2 bases at V and 4 bases at J, with 8 bases between. Germline CDR1 is ENHRY and CDR2 is SYGVKD. CDR3 region: CAISESAAYGYTF. The CDR3 nucleotides read TGTGCCATCAGTGAGAGCGCGGCCTATGGCTACACCTTC.

The V call is TRBV18, the J call TRBJ2-2; TRBD2 is a possible D gene (6 bases). The CDR3 length is 15 residues. In germline, CDR1 is KGHSH, CDR2 LQKENI. Deletions cut 4 bases from V and 2 bases from J, with 11 bases between. The CDR3 coding sequence is TGTGCCAGCTCACTCCGGGGGATAAACACCGGGGAGCTGTTTTTT. Translating gives CASSLRGINTGELFF.

The CDR3, as DNA: TGTGCCAGTAGTATTAACCGGGACAGCTATGGCTACACCTTC. Translating it yields CASSINRDSYGYTF. The rearrangement uses TRBV19 and TRBJ1-2; 7 nucleotides match TRBD1. V lost 3 bases, J lost 4 bases, and 5 bases stayed unmatched. The V gene's germline CDR1 is LNHDA and CDR2 SQIVND (reference sequence). The CDR3 covers 14 residues. The whole variable domain, remainder taken from reference TRBV19 and TRBJ1-2, is DGGITQSPKYLFRKEGQNVTLSCEQNLNHDAMYWYRQDPGQGLRLIYYSQIVNDFQKGDIAEGYSVSREKKESFPLTVTSAQKNPTAFYLCASSINRDSYGYTFGSGTRLTVV.

The J gene is TRBJ2-1, the V gene TRBV3-1 (or the pseudogene TRBV3-2); no definite D call. Germline V gives CDR1 LGHDT, CDR2 YNNKEL (reference sequence). The CDR3 totals 15 residues. V lost 0 bases and J 0 bases, leaving 6 bases between the germline ends. This chain's CDR3 is CASSQERVSYNEQFF. As DNA, the CDR3 is TGTGCCAGCAGCCAAGAACGGGTCTCCTACAATGAGCAGTTCTTC.

This clone was observed a handful of times. V is TRBV7-3 and J is TRBJ2-1; 10 positions match TRBD2. Trimming at V came to 4 bases and at J to 8 bases, leaving 8 bases not matched to a gene. The germline CDR1 and CDR2 sequences are SGHTA and FQGTGA. The CDR3 loop spans 15 amino acids. The CDR3 DNA reads TGTGCCAGCAGCTCCTTAGCGGGGGGCGACGATGAGCAGTTCTTC. Residues: CASSSLAGGDDEQFF.

This clone appeared a single time. This chain links TRBV18 with TRBJ1-5; no clear D gene. The CDR3 is 13 amino acids. V lost 4 bases and J 11 bases, leaving 15 bases between the germline ends. In germline, CDR1 is KGHSH, CDR2 LQKENI. The CDR3 sequence: CASSLSERMAQHF. Here the CDR3 DNA reads TGTGCCAGCTCACTTTCCGAGCGGATGGCCCAGCATTTT.

The genes are TRBV6-5 and TRBJ1-5, with TRBD1 matching over 8 bases. CDR1 and CDR2 from the germline V gene are MNHEY and SVGAGI. V lost 6 bases to trimming and J lost 3 bases; unmatched junction nucleotides: 7. This CDR3 is built from 15 residues. This CDR3 reads CASRTDRGHNQPQHF. For the CDR3, the DNA is TGTGCCAGCAGAACTGACAGGGGTCACAATCAGCCCCAGCATTTT.

V usage is TRBV11-2 and J usage is TRBJ1-2, with D unclear. CDR3 length: 13 residues. Per the germline V gene, CDR1 is SGHAT and CDR2 is FQNNGV. V lost 5 bases to trimming and J lost 2 bases, with 9 bases between them. The DNA of the CDR3 is TGTGCCAGCAGCCTAGCACGGAACTATGGCTACACCTTC. It specifies CASSLARNYGYTF.

The rearrangement links TRBV30 to TRBJ1-1; D perhaps matches TRBD1 (6 bases). The CDR3 is 14 residues long. Germline V gene lookup returns CDR1 GTSNPN and CDR2 SVGIG (reference sequence). Trimming took 6 bases from V and 0 from J, leaving 14 bases between them. The CDR3 nucleotides read TGTGCCTGTACGAGGGGACACATGAACACTGAAGCTTTCTTT. This encodes CACTRGHMNTEAFF.

This chain joins TRBV7-9 and TRBJ2-1; a weak D match, TRBD1 (5 bases). The ends were cut back, 3 bases at V and 0 bases at J, with 12 bases in the middle. The CDR3 length is 16 residues. Germline loops: CDR1 SEHNR, CDR2 FQNEAQ (reference sequence). CDR3 coding DNA: TGTGCCAGCAGCTTGGGGCCTTCCCACTCCTACAATGAGCAGTTCTTC. It yields the protein CASSLGPSHSYNEQFF.

The CDR3 here is CASRPLRGGNTDTQYF. The CDR3 nucleotides read TGCGCCAGCAGGCCCCTCCGGGGGGGAAACACAGATACGCAGTATTTT. This chain links TRBV5-1 with TRBJ2-3; 8 bases fit TRBD2. V was pared by 5 bases and J by 2 bases, with 10 bases of the junction left unmatched. This CDR3 region has 16 residues. Germline CDR1 is SGHRS and CDR2 is YFSETQ.

The chain recombines TRBV27 with TRBJ1-1, with 7 positions matching TRBD1. The V gene end was trimmed by 6 bases and the J gene end by 1 base; junction bases not matched to a gene: 11. In germline, CDR1 is MNHEY, CDR2 SMNVEV (reference sequence). CDR3 length: 16 residues. The CDR3 sequence: CASRRQGGTGNTEAFF. CDR3 sequence (DNA): TGTGCCAGCAGGAGACAGGGAGGCACTGGGAACACTGAAGCTTTCTTT.

A note on this clone: A clone one base away is much larger, so this may be a read error. The chain recombines TRBV10-3 with TRBJ1-2; tentatively, D is TRBD1 (6 bases). The germline V gene encodes CDR1 ENHRY and CDR2 SYGVKD. The CDR3 runs 13 residues. V was clipped by 4 bases and J by 7 bases, with 13 bases between them. CDR3 sequence: CAISGETGLGYTF. CDR3 nucleotide sequence: TGTGCCATCAGTGGGGAAACAGGGCTTGGCTACACCTTC.

This clone was observed a single time. V usage is TRBV3-1 (or the pseudogene TRBV3-2) and J usage is TRBJ2-4; 10 nucleotides align to TRBD2. The V gene end was trimmed by 1 base and the J gene end by 7 bases; junction bases not matched to a gene: 4. Germline lookup yields CDR1 LGHDT and CDR2 YNNKEL (reference sequence). The CDR3 consists of 15 residues. The CDR3 coding sequence is TGTGCCAGCAGCCAAGTGCTAGCGGGAGTGAACATTCAGTACTTC. Translation: CASSQVLAGVNIQYF.

This clone was counted ten times or more. CDR3 sequence reads: CASSKPSGGDNEQFF. Here the CDR3 DNA reads TGTGCCAGCAGCAAACCCAGCGGGGGGGACAATGAGCAGTTCTTC. The chain links TRBV27 to TRBJ2-1; 10 bases fit TRBD2. V dropped 6 bases and J dropped 5; count of bases not matched to a gene: 7. The CDR3 runs to 15 residues. CDR1 and CDR2 (germline): MNHEY, SMNVEV (reference sequence).